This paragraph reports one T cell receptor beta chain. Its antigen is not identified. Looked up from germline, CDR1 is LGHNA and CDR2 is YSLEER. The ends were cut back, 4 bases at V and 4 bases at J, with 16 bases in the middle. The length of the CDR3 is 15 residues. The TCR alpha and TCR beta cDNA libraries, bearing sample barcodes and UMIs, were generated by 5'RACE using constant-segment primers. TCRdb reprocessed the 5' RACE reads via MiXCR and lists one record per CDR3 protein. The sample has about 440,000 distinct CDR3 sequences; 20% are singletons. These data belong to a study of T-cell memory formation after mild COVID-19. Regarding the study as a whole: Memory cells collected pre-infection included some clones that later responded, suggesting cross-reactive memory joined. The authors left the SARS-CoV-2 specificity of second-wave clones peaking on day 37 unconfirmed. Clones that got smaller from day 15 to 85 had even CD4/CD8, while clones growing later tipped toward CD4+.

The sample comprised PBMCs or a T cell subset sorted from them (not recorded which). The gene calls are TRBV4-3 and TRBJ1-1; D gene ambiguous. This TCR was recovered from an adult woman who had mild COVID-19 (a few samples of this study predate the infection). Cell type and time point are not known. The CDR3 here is CASSLTVSYGTEAFF. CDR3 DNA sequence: TGCGCCAGCAGCCTAACAGTATCCTACGGCACTGAAGCTTTCTTT.